Listed here is a single T cell receptor (beta chain). When the RNA was reverse transcribed, random hexamers were used with an input of 0.5 to 1 ug. The TCR beta CDR3 was amplified by immunoSEQ multiplex PCR across 54 Vbeta, 13 Jbeta. Via MiXCR, TCRdb re-called the immunoSEQ multiplex PCR reads, giving one row per CDR3 protein. The sample lists about 150,000 distinct CDR3 sequences; about 94% were seen once. The CDR3 consists of 15 residues. The V end lost 6 bases, the J end lost 5 bases, and 20 bases lay between the germline ends. Germline V gene data show CDR1 as MGHRA and CDR2 as YSYEKL. The data belong to a study of CD8 T cells in Susac syndrome.

The chain carries TRBV4-1 and TRBJ2-7; D gene uncertain. The origin of this receptor is a human donor with multiple sclerosis. Sequencing used CD8+ T cells from PBMCs. The CDR3 loop is CASSPSARSSDEQYF. DNA of the CDR3: TGCGCCAGCAGTCCTTCAGCCAGGTCCTCTGACGAGCAGTACTTC.